This T cell receptor beta chain was recovered during a study of blood T cell repertoires in COVID-19. There are 16 residues in the CDR3. The germline CDR1 and CDR2 sequences are LNHDA and SQIVND (reference sequence). Trimming removed 3 bases at V and 3 bases at J, with 17 bases between. TCRdb's table, derived via immunoSEQ multiplex PCR, lists solely in-frame clones and lacks some. The sample contains 200,000 to 250,000 clones, around 80% of which appear only once. What was sequenced was peripheral blood. The TCR was taken from a woman between 18 and 29 years old with acute or convalescent COVID-19. The V and J genes are TRBV19 and TRBJ2-5; weak D call: TRBD2 (5 bases). The CDR3 spells CASSIGGFYEEETQYF. The CDR3 DNA reads TGTGCCAGTAGTATTGGCGGGTTCTACGAAGAAGAGACCCAGTACTTC.